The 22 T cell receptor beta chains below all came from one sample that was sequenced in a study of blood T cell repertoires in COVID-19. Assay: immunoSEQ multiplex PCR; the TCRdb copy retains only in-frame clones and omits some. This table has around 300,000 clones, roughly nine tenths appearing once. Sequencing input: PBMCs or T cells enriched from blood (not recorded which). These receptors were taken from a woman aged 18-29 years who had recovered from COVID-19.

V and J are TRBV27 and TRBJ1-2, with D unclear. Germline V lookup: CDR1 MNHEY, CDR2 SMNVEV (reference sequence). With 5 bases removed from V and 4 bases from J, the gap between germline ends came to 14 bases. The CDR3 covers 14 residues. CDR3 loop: CASSLRQTTYGYTF. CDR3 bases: TGTGCCAGCAGTCTTCGACAAACCACCTATGGCTACACCTTC.

The CDR3 DNA reads as TGTGCTAGTGGTTTCGGTCCGAATCAGCCCCAGCATTTT. It specifies CASGFGPNQPQHF. The gene calls are TRBV12-5 and TRBJ1-5; D uncertain. CDR1 is LGHNT and CDR2 is FRNRAP in the germline V gene. The V end was cut by 3 bases, the J end by 4 bases, with 7 bases between. CDR3 length equals 13 residues.

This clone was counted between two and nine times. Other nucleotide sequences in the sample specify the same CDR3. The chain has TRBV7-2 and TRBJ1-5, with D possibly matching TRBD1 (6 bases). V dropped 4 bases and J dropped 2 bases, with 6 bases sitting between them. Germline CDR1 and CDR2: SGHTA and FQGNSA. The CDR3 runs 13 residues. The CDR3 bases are TGTGCCAGCAGCTACAGGGGCAATCAGCCCCAGCATTTT. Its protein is CASSYRGNQPQHF.

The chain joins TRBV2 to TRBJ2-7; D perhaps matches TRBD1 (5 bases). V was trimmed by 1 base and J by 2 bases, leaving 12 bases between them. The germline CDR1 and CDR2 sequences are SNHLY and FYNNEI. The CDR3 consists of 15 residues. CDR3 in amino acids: CASSEGQFSTYEQYF. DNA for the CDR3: TGTGCCAGCAGTGAAGGACAGTTTTCTACCTACGAGCAGTACTTC.

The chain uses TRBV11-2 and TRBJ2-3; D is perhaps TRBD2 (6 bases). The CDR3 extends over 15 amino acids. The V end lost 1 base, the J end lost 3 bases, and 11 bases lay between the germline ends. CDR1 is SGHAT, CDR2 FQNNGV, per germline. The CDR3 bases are TGTGCCAGCAGCTTAGCGGGGGTTGTAACAGATACGCAGTATTTT. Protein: CASSLAGVVTDTQYF.

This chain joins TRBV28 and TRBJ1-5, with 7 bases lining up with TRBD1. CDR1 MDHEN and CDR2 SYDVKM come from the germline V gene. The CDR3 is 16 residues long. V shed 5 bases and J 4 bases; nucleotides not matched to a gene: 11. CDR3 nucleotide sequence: TGTGCCAGCAGTCCCTTTAGGGCAGGGGGGAATCAGCCCCAGCATTTT. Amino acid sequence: CASSPFRAGGNQPQHF.

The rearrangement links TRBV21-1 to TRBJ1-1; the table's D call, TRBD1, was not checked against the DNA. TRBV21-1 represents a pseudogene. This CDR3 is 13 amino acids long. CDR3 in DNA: TGTGCCAGCAGCAGGGACAGGGGGACTGAAGCTTTCTTT. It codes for CASSRDRGTEAFF.

The CDR3 DNA follows: TGTGCCAGCAGTGGGGGACAGGGCGGCTACACCTTC. Residues: CASSGGQGGYTF. This chain links TRBV25-1 with TRBJ1-2; 9 positions agree with TRBD1. The V segment lost 4 bases and the J segment 8 bases; nucleotides outside the gene matches: 2. Germline assignment: CDR1 MGHDK and CDR2 SYGVNS. There are 12 residues in the CDR3.

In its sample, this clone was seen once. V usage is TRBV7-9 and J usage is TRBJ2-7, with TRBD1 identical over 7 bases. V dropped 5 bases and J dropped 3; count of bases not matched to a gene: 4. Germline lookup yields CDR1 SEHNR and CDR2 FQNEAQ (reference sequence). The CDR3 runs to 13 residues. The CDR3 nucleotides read TGTGCCAGCAGCGCAGACAGGGTCTACGAGCAGTACTTC. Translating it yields CASSADRVYEQYF. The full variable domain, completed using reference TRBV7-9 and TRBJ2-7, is DTGVSQNPRHKITKRGQNVTFRCDPISEHNRLYWYRQTLGQGPEFLTYFQNEAQLEKSRLLSDRFSAERPKGSFSTLEIQRTEQGDSAMYLCASSADRVYEQYFGPGTRLTVT.

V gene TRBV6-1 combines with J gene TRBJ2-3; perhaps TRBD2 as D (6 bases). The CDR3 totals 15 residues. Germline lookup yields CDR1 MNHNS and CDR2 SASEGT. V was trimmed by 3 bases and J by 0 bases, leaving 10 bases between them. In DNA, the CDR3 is TGTGCCAGCAGTGACGGGAGACATAGCACAGATACGCAGTATTTT. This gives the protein CASSDGRHSTDTQYF.

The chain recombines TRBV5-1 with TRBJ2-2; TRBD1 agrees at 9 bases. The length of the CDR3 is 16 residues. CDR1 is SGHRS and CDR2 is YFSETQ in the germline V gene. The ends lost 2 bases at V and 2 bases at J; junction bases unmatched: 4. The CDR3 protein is CASSLQGAGNTGELFF. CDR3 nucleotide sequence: TGCGCCAGCAGCTTACAGGGGGCAGGTAACACCGGGGAGCTGTTTTTT. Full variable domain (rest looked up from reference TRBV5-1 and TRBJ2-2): KAGVTQTPRYLIKTRGQQVTLSCSPISGHRSVSWYQQTPGQGLQFLFEYFSETQRNKGNFPGRFSGRQFSNSRSEMNVSTLELGDSALYLCASSLQGAGNTGELFFGEGSRLTVL.

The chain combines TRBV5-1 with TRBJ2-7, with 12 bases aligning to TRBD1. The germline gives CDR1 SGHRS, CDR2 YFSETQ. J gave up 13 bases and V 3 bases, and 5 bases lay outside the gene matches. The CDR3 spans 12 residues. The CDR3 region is CASSSGQGAFYF. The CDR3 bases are TGCGCCAGCAGCTCGGGACAGGGGGCCTTCTACTTC.

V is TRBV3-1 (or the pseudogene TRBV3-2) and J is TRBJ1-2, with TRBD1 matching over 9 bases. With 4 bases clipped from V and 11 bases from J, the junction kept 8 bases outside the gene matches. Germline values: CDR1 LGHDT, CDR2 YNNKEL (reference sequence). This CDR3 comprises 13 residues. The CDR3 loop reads CASSPGQGKPYTF. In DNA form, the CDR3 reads TGTGCCAGCAGCCCAGGACAGGGGAAACCTTACACCTTC.

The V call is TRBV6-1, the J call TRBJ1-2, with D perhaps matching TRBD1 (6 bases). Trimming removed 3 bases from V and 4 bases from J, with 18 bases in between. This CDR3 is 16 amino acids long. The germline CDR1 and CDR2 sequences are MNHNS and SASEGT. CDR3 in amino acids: CASSDTTGSYLYGYTF. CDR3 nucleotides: TGTGCCAGCAGTGACACGACAGGCTCATACCTCTATGGCTACACCTTC.

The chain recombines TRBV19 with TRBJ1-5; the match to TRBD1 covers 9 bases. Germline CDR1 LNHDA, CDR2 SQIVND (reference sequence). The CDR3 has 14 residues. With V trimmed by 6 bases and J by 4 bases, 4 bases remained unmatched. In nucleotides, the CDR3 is TGTGCCAGTAGGGACAGGGGAGGTAATCAGCCCCAGCATTTT. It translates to CASRDRGGNQPQHF.

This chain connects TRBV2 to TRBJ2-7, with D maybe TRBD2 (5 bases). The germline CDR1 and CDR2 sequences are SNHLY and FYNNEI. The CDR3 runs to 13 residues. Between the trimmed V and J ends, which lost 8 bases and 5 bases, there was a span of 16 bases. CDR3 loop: CASGRTYFHEQYF. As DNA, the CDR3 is TGTGCCAGCGGAAGGACTTATTTCCACGAGCAGTACTTC.

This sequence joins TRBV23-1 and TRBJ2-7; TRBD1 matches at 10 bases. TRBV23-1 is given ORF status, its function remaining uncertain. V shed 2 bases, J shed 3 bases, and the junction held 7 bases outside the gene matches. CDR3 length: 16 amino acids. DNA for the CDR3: TGCGCCAGCAGTCAAGCTAACGGACAGGGGGACTACGAGCAGTACTTC. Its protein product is CASSQANGQGDYEQYF.

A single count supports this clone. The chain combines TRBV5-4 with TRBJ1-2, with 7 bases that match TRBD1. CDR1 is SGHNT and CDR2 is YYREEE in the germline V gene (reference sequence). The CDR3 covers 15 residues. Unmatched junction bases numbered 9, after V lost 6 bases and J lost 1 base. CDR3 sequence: CASTSVGQINYGYTF. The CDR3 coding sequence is TGTGCCAGCACCTCTGTGGGACAGATTAACTATGGCTACACCTTC. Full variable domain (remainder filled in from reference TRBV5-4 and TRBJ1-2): ETGVTQSPTHLIKTRGQQVTLRCSSQSGHNTVSWYQQALGQGPQFIFQYYREEENGRGNFPPRFSGLQFPNYSSELNVNALELDDSALYLCASTSVGQINYGYTFGSGTRLTVV.

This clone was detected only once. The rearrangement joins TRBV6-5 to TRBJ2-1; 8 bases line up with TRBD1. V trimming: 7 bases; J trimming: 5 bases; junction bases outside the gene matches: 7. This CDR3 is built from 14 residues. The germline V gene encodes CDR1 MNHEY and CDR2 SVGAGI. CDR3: CASTRDRNNNEQFF. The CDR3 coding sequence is TGTGCCAGCACCCGGGACAGGAATAACAATGAGCAGTTCTTC.

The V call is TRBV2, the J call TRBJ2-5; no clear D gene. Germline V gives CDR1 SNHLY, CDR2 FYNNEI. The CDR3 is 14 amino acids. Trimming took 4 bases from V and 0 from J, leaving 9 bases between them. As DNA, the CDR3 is TGTGCCAGCAGTGTAGCCAGATACCAAGAGACCCAGTACTTC. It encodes CASSVARYQETQYF.

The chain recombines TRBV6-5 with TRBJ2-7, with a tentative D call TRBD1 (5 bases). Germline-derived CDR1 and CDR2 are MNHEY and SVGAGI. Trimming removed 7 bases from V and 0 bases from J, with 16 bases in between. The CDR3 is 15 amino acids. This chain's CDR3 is CASTEVGQDSYEQYF. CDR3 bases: TGTGCCAGCACCGAGGTGGGGCAGGACTCCTACGAGCAGTACTTC.

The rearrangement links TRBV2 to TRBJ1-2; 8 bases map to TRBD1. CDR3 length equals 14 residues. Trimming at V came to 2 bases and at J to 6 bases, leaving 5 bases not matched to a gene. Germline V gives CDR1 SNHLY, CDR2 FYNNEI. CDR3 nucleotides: TGTGCCAGCAGTGAACTGACAGGGGAACATGGCTACACCTTC. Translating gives CASSELTGEHGYTF.